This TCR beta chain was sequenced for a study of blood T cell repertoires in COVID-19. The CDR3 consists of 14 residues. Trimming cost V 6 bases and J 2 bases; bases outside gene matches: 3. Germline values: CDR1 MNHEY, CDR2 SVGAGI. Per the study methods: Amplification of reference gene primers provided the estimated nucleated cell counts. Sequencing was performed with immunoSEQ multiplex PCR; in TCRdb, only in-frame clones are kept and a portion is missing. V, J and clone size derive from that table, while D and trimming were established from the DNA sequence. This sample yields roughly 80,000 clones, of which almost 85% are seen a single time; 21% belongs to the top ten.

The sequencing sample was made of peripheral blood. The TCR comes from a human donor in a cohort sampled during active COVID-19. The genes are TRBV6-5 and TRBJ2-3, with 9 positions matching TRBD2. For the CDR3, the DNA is TGTGCCAGCAGATCTAGCGGGGCCACAGATACGCAGTATTTT. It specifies CASRSSGATDTQYF.